This is a list of T cell receptor beta chains from one sample in a study of T cells after yellow fever vaccination. TCRdb itself ran the 5' RACE reads through MiXCR, one entry per CDR3 protein. The sample records 620,000 or so distinct CDR3 sequences, 12% being singletons. Sequencing used PBMCs, obtained on the day of the yellow fever booster vaccination. Receptors were obtained from a man aged 30 to 39 who received the YFV17D yellow fever vaccine. The CDR3 runs from the conserved cysteine through the conserved F or W. The D gene is left open where the match is weak. Rows give clone size only sometimes, using once, few, many, or a class for an expanded clone.

V gene	clone size	D gene	J gene	CDR3 protein	CDR3 DNA
TRBV7-8	NA	TRBD2	TRBJ2-1	CASSVAGTSGSEQFF	TGTGCCAGCAGCGTGGCCGGGACTAGCGGGAGTGAGCAGTTCTTC
TRBV7-8	few	NA	TRBJ1-1	CASSFRVGGTEAFF	TGTGCCAGCAGCTTTCGGGTAGGGGGTACTGAAGCTTTCTTT
TRBV5-1	few	NA	TRBJ2-2	CASSPGPPPVSELFF	TGCGCCAGCAGCCCTGGGCCTCCACCGGTCAGTGAGCTGTTTTTT
TRBV4-3	few	NA	TRBJ2-6	CASSLVLGAQDSGANVLTF	TGCGCCAGCAGCCTCGTCTTGGGGGCCCAAGACTCTGGGGCCAACGTCCTGACTTTC
TRBV5-1	NA	NA	TRBJ2-5	CASSLAGLGTQYF	TGCGCCAGCAGCTTGGCGGGGTTGGGGACCCAGTACTTC
TRBV4-1	NA	TRBD1	TRBJ2-3	CASSQDAGGRTDTQYF	TGCGCCAGCAGCCAAGATGCAGGGGGACGCACAGATACGCAGTATTTT
TRBV7-9	NA	TRBD2	TRBJ2-7	CASSFVAGLMDEQYF	TGTGCCAGCAGCTTCGTAGCGGGGCTAATGGACGAGCAGTACTTC
TRBV7-2	NA	NA	TRBJ2-5	CASSLPSGQKETQYF	TGTGCCAGCAGCTTGCCCTCGGGGCAGAAGGAGACCCAGTACTTC
TRBV5-4	NA	NA	TRBJ2-7	CASSLVAGKDEQYF	TGTGCCAGCAGCTTGGTGGCAGGGAAGGACGAGCAGTACTTC
TRBV19	NA	NA	TRBJ1-2	CASSIAWTVLRGYTF	TGTGCCAGTAGTATCGCCTGGACAGTCCTTAGAGGCTACACCTTC
TRBV5-1	few	TRBD2	TRBJ2-1	CASSPGTSGRHEQFF	TGCGCCAGCAGCCCGGGGACTAGCGGGCGCCATGAGCAGTTCTTC
TRBV28	few	NA	TRBJ2-1	CASKFPHNEQFF	TGTGCCAGCAAATTCCCCCACAATGAGCAGTTCTTC
TRBV7-2	few	NA	TRBJ1-1	CASSFFMNTEAFF	TGTGCCAGCAGCTTTTTTATGAACACTGAAGCTTTCTTT
TRBV12-3/TRBV12-4	NA	NA	TRBJ2-1	CASSADSYEQFF	TGTGCCAGCAGTGCCGACAGTTATGAGCAGTTCTTC
TRBV12-3/TRBV12-4	NA	TRBD1	TRBJ2-7	CASRPDRGRYEQYF	TGTGCCAGCCGCCCGGACAGGGGGCGTTACGAGCAGTACTTC
TRBV2	few	NA	TRBJ2-5	CASSEDPGETQYF	TGTGCCAGCAGTGAAGACCCCGGTGAGACCCAGTACTTC
TRBV27	few	NA	TRBJ2-1	CASGRSYNEQFF	TGTGCCAGCGGGAGGTCCTACAATGAGCAGTTCTTC
TRBV19	NA	TRBD2	TRBJ2-1	CASSIGSGRARDEQFF	TGTGCCAGTAGTATAGGAAGCGGGAGGGCCAGGGATGAGCAGTTCTTC
TRBV28	few	NA	TRBJ2-7	CASSSQTGRYYEQYF	TGTGCCAGCAGTTCCCAGACGGGGAGATATTACGAGCAGTACTTC
TRBV7-2	NA	TRBD2	TRBJ2-3	CASSLTASGSTADTQYF	TGTGCCAGCAGCCTCACAGCTAGCGGGAGTACGGCAGATACGCAGTATTTT
TRBV7-9	NA	TRBD1	TRBJ2-7	CASSLPPGQGSGEQYF	TGTGCCAGCAGCTTACCACCGGGACAGGGGTCCGGCGAGCAGTACTTC
TRBV2	NA	NA	TRBJ1-1	CASSEVSAMNTEAFF	TGTGCCAGCAGTGAAGTTTCAGCTATGAACACTGAAGCTTTCTTT
TRBV7-2	NA	NA	TRBJ2-3	CASSLWTVKTQYF	TGTGCCAGCAGCCTCTGGACGGTGAAGACGCAGTATTTT
TRBV7-9	NA	NA	TRBJ2-7	CASSLGGLALYF	TGTGCCAGCAGCTTAGGGGGACTGGCCCTTTACTTC
TRBV20-1	NA	NA	TRBJ2-3	CSAAEDTQYF	TGCAGTGCTGCTGAGGATACGCAGTATTTT
TRBV4-3	NA	NA	TRBJ2-1	CASSQDEHRIAYNEQFF	TGCGCCAGCAGCCAAGATGAACACCGGATCGCTTACAATGAGCAGTTCTTC
TRBV29-1	many	NA	TRBJ2-1	CSVELAEKPSYNEQFF	TGCAGCGTTGAATTGGCGGAAAAACCCTCCTACAATGAGCAGTTCTTC
TRBV20-1	few	NA	TRBJ2-7	CSAARSARFYEQYF	TGCAGTGCTGCGCGGTCAGCGAGGTTCTACGAGCAGTACTTC
TRBV12-3/TRBV12-4	NA	NA	TRBJ1-5	CASSNNQPQHF	TGTGCCAGCAGTAACAACCAGCCCCAGCATTTT
TRBV7-8	few	NA	TRBJ2-7	CASSLVFGSYEQYF	TGTGCCAGCAGCTTAGTATTCGGGTCCTACGAGCAGTACTTC
TRBV7-2	many	TRBD2	TRBJ2-1	CATASKRDFYNEQFF	TGTGCCACCGCCTCGAAGCGGGACTTCTACAATGAGCAGTTCTTC
TRBV6-1	few	NA	TRBJ1-5	CASSSDLYSNQPQHF	TGTGCCAGCTCATCGGACCTTTATAGCAATCAGCCCCAGCATTTT
TRBV7-2	few	TRBD2	TRBJ2-3	CASSLGLAPTDTQYF	TGTGCCAGCAGCTTAGGACTAGCACCAACAGATACGCAGTATTTT
TRBV5-1	few	TRBD2	TRBJ2-5	CASSSGAGGETQYF	TGCGCCAGCAGCTCCGGAGCGGGGGGAGAGACCCAGTACTTC
TRBV7-6	few	NA	TRBJ2-7	CASSSSVGLAYEQYF	TGTGCCAGCAGCTCCTCGGTAGGTTTAGCCTACGAGCAGTACTTC
TRBV12-3/TRBV12-4	NA	TRBD2	TRBJ2-1	CASSFRAGGEEQFF	TGTGCCAGCAGTTTTCGAGCGGGAGGGGAAGAGCAGTTCTTC
TRBV7-2	few	TRBD1	TRBJ2-1	CASSLGQGLLHEQFF	TGTGCCAGCAGCTTGGGACAGGGGTTACTACATGAGCAGTTCTTC
TRBV5-6	NA	NA	TRBJ2-7	CASSTQVYEQHF	TGTGCCAGCAGCACACAGGTCTACGAGCAGCACTTC
TRBV4-2	NA	TRBD2	TRBJ2-1	CASSHGTGGYNEQFF	TGTGCCAGCAGCCACGGGACGGGAGGGTACAATGAGCAGTTCTTC
TRBV12-3/TRBV12-4	few	NA	TRBJ2-7	CASSLNPILREQYF	TGTGCCAGCAGTCTAAACCCCATCCTACGCGAGCAGTACTTC
TRBV23-1	few	TRBD1	TRBJ2-1	CASSQRKGAPSSYNEQFF	TGCGCCAGCAGTCAACGAAAGGGGGCCCCATCCTCCTACAATGAGCAGTTCTTC